In this sample, the clone carrying this TCR beta chain turned up a few times. Its antigen is unknown. TCRdb independently ran MiXCR on the reads; one entry per CDR3 protein. Found here are just under 500,000 distinct CDR3 sequences, around 35% of them singletons; the top ten hold under 20%. This record comes from a study of T cell repertoires in cytomegalovirus infection. Whole-study context: Both recently identified HLA-C-restricted and well-studied HLA-B-restricted CMV epitopes were used in the study. An indication of both CMV infection and matching HLA type came from public TCR beta signatures. General study findings and limits: The cumulative frequency of public TCR beta families identified carriers of CMV plus the relevant HLA. HLA-C-restricted, CMV-specific TCR beta clonotypes were dominant ex vivo.

Germline V lookup: CDR1 LNHDA, CDR2 SQIVND (reference sequence). The V and J ends lost 6 bases and 4 bases, in that order; junction bases with no gene match: 11. The CDR3 contains 16 residues. Sequences were derived from cultured PBMCs, sampled from culture after CMV antigen stimulation. The clonotype originates from a human donor in good health (CMV status not recorded). Some clones in this sample may be carry-over from other donors' samples. This chain connects TRBV19 to TRBJ2-5; the match to TRBD2 covers 10 bases. CDR3 DNA sequence: TGTGCCAGTAGCCTCCTAGCGGGAGCCTTGGGAGAGACCCAGTACTTC. The encoded protein is CASSLLAGALGETQYF.